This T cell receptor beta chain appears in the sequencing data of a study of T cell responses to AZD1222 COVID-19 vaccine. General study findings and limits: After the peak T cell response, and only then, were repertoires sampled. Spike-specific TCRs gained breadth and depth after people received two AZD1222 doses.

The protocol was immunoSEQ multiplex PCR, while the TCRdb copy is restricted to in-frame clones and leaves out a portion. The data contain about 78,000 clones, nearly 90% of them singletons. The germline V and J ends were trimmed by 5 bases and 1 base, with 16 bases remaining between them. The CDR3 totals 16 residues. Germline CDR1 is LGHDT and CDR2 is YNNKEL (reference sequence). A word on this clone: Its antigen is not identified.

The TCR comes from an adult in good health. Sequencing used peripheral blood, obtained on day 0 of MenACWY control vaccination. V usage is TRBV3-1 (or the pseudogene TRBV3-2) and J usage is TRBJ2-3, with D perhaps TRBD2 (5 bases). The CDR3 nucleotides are TGTGCCAGCAGCTCACCTACTAGTTCTGGCACAGATACGCAGTATTTT. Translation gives CASSSPTSSGTDTQYF.